This entry concerns a single TCR beta chain. The antigen remains undetermined. This entry comes from a study of OX40 agonist ivuxolimab in advanced cancers. Study observations and caveats: The mean number of expanded clones was higher in CD8+ T cells than in CD4+.

CDR1 and CDR2 from the germline V gene are MGHRA and YSYEKL. The CDR3 runs 12 residues. The V end was cut by 5 bases, the J end by 12 bases, with 14 bases between. Assay: immunoSEQ multiplex PCR; the TCRdb copy retains only in-frame clones and omits some. The sample consists of around 40,000 clones, around 88% of them appearing once. This clonotype was obtained from an adult with an advanced solid tumor such as melanoma, head and neck, liver or kidney cancer. This material consisted of CD4+ or CD8+ T cells sorted from blood, taken in a trial of the OX40 agonist ivuxolimab. This chain uses TRBV4-1 with TRBJ2-1, with D perhaps TRBD2 (6 bases). CDR3 bases: TGCGCCAGCAGCGACGGGAGTGTAGGGCAGTTCTTC. Encoded protein: CASSDGSVGQFF.